This TCR beta chain was sequenced during a study of liver allograft versus peripheral blood T cells. Across the study: Comparative analysis was performed on T cell receptor repertoires from transplanted livers and from recipients' peripheral blood.

One entry per CDR3 protein results from TCRdb running MiXCR on the reads. The table shows around 12,000 distinct CDR3 sequences, with 18% occurring only once. Germline V gene data show CDR1 as MNHEY and CDR2 as SMNVEV (reference sequence). CDR3 length: 17 residues. V trimming: 5 bases; J trimming: 4 bases; junction bases outside the gene matches: 7. The V call is TRBV27, the J call TRBJ2-2, with TRBD2 identical over 13 bases. The clonotype originates from a human patient who had a liver transplant. Some T cells may have come from the graft donor. CDR3 protein: CASSILAGGPSTGELFF. The DNA for the CDR3 is TGTGCCAGCAGTATACTAGCGGGAGGGCCGAGCACCGGGGAGCTGTTTTTT.